The rows below give T cell receptor beta chains drawn from one sample of a study of shared clonotypes between healthy human individuals. The protocol was immunoSEQ multiplex PCR, while the TCRdb copy is restricted to in-frame clones and leaves out a portion. In the table there are 2 million to 3 million clones, approximately 92% of which are singletons. Sequencing was carried out using naive CD4+ T cells sorted from blood. The receptors were sampled from a man between 18 and 29 years old in good health. Each CDR3 is given with its conserved first and last residue. The D gene is left open where the match is weak. For some rows the clone size is stated as once, few or many, or as a class when expanded; others skip it.

D gene	V gene	J gene	clone size	CDR3 protein	CDR3 DNA
.	TRBV5-4	TRBJ1-2	.	CASSLGGEDYGYTF	TGTGCCAGCAGCTTGGGGGGTGAGGACTATGGCTACACCTTC
TRBD2	TRBV5-4	TRBJ2-1	.	CASSLRGGSKYNEQFF	TGTGCCAGCAGCTTAAGAGGCGGGAGTAAGTACAATGAGCAGTTCTTC
TRBD1	TRBV18	TRBJ2-7	.	CASSPPWVGQGPSYEQYF	TGTGCCAGCTCACCACCGTGGGTCGGACAGGGGCCCTCCTACGAGCAGTACTTC
.	TRBV6-5	TRBJ2-7	.	CASSSPGRRYEQYF	TGTGCCAGCAGTTCCCCAGGGAGGCGGTACGAGCAGTACTTC
TRBD1	TRBV6-5	TRBJ1-1	.	CASSYAMTGLNTEAFF	TGTGCCAGCAGTTACGCTATGACAGGGCTGAACACTGAAGCTTTCTTT
.	TRBV2	TRBJ1-2	.	CASIPRAGLNYGYTF	TGTGCCAGCATACCACGGGCAGGGCTTAACTATGGCTACACCTTC
.	TRBV4-1	TRBJ2-1	.	CASSQPDRGEQFF	TGCGCCAGCAGCCAACCGGACCGCGGTGAGCAGTTCTTC
.	TRBV5-1	TRBJ2-2	once	CASSFREDTGELFF	TGCGCCAGCAGCTTCAGGGAGGACACCGGGGAGCTGTTTTTT
.	TRBV23-1	TRBJ1-1	.	CASAERGGEDTEAFF	TGCGCCAGCGCGGAGAGGGGGGGCGAAGACACTGAAGCTTTCTTT
TRBD2	TRBV7-6	TRBJ2-7	.	CASSPSGYEQYF	TGTGCCAGCAGCCCTAGCGGCTACGAGCAGTACTTC
.	TRBV11-2	TRBJ2-7	.	CASTTWAGQGGREQYF	TGTGCCAGCACGACTTGGGCAGGTCAAGGTGGTCGGGAGCAGTACTTC
.	TRBV5-4	TRBJ2-7	once	CASSQDWRREQYF	TGTGCCAGCAGCCAGGACTGGAGGAGGGAGCAGTACTTC
TRBD1	TRBV18	TRBJ1-1	.	CASSPPEGGGRGEAFF	TGTGCCAGCTCACCCCCCGAGGGAGGGGGCCGGGGTGAAGCTTTCTTT
.	TRBV7-9	TRBJ2-1	once	CASSRGDIRNNEQFF	TGTGCCAGCAGCCGGGGGGACATAAGGAACAATGAGCAGTTCTTC
.	TRBV7-8	TRBJ1-2	few	CASSLGGAVANYGYTF	TGTGCCAGCAGCTTAGGCGGGGCAGTAGCTAACTATGGCTACACCTTC
.	TRBV5-1	TRBJ2-2	few	CASSLGNTGELFF	TGCGCCAGCAGCTTGGGTAACACCGGGGAGCTGTTTTTT
.	TRBV10-3	TRBJ2-2	.	CAIRDNTGELFF	TGTGCCATCCGTGACAACACCGGGGAGCTGTTTTTT
.	TRBV2	TRBJ1-5	.	CASSEALTKNQPQHF	TGTGCCAGCAGTGAAGCGCTTACAAAAAATCAGCCCCAGCATTTT
TRBD1	TRBV5-4	TRBJ2-3	.	CASSGQGIDTQYF	TGTGCCAGCAGCGGACAGGGGATAGATACGCAGTATTTT
TRBD1	TRBV12-5	TRBJ1-1	.	CASKPPGTGHKNTEAFF	TGTGCTAGTAAACCTCCCGGGACAGGGCACAAGAACACTGAAGCTTTCTTT
.	TRBV5-4	TRBJ1-1	.	CASSLSTGRTEAFF	TGTGCCAGCAGCTTGTCAACGGGACGGACGGAAGCTTTCTTT
TRBD1	TRBV11-3	TRBJ1-1	.	CASSFDRVAEAFF	TGTGCCAGCAGCTTCGACAGGGTCGCTGAAGCTTTCTTT
TRBD2	TRBV4-1	TRBJ2-1	.	CASSLVAGSSYNEQFF	TGCGCCAGCAGCCTCGTAGCGGGGAGCTCCTACAATGAGCAGTTCTTC
.	TRBV18	TRBJ2-5	.	CASSPYGTQETQYF	TGTGCCAGCTCACCATACGGCACCCAAGAGACCCAGTACTTC
.	TRBV6-1	TRBJ1-3	.	CASSEPQINTIYF	TGTGCCAGCAGTGAACCCCAGATTAACACCATATATTTT
.	TRBV28	TRBJ1-2	.	CASSNPGLGDYGYTF	TGTGCCAGCAGTAACCCTGGCTTGGGGGACTATGGCTACACCTTC
.	TRBV6-6	TRBJ1-1	.	CASSYGAGEAFF	TGTGCCAGCAGTTACGGTGCGGGTGAAGCTTTCTTT
.	TRBV5-6	TRBJ2-7	once	CASSSGGVLREQYF	TGTGCCAGCAGCTCGGGCGGGGTACTTCGCGAGCAGTACTTC